This T cell receptor beta chain appears in the sequencing data of a study of shared clonotypes between healthy human individuals. As for the study in general: CD4 naive and CD4 memory each took three plates per donor, while CD8 naive took two and CD8 memory one. General study points: Memory subsets generally showed smaller estimated richness than naive subsets did.

The authors distributed each subset's genomic DNA evenly over several immunoSEQ plates. The protocol was immunoSEQ multiplex PCR, while the TCRdb copy is restricted to in-frame clones and leaves out a portion. The sample contains 600,000 to 800,000 clones, 72% of which appear only once. With 3 bases removed from V and 6 bases from J, the gap between germline ends came to 15 bases. This CDR3 comprises 14 residues. CDR1 and CDR2 from the germline V gene are SGHRS and YFSETQ. The sample holds a few counts of this clone. The target antigen is unknown. The rearrangement joins TRBV5-1 to TRBJ1-1, with D maybe TRBD1 (6 bases). The sequence derives from a woman in her twenties or thirties in good health. What was sequenced was memory CD4+ T cells sorted from blood. Described subset: CD45RA-negative fraction. In nucleotides, the CDR3 is TGCGCCAGCAGCTCTACAACAGGGAGCGCTGAAGCTTTCTTT. It yields the protein CASSSTTGSAEAFF.